Given below is one TCR beta chain in context. The data are from a study of blood T cell repertoires in COVID-19. Study information: The origin of the acute and convalescent COVID-19 samples was the United States, Italy and Spain. T cells, B-cell-depleted T cells, or PBMCs provided the cDNA or gDNA that served as material.

Patients at the Seattle site were enrolled during active infection and followed longitudinally. Trimming left V 4 bases short and J 0 bases short, with 12 bases between. The length of the CDR3 is 15 residues. Per the germline V gene, CDR1 is SGHAT and CDR2 is FQNNGV. Authors' processing steps: How many nucleated cells were present was estimated from reference gene primer amplification. Sequencing was performed with immunoSEQ multiplex PCR; in TCRdb, only in-frame clones are kept and a portion is missing. The D gene and trimming were derived from the DNA, and the V and J assignments and clone size from that table. Here the sample spans around 170,000 clones, over 80% being singletons.

V gene TRBV11-2 combines with J gene TRBJ1-1; the D gene is possibly TRBD1 (5 bases). This receptor was taken from a woman aged 65 to 85 with COVID-19, enrolled during active disease. Sample: peripheral blood. This CDR3 reads CASSSQWGVNTEAFF. CDR3 bases: TGTGCCAGCAGCTCCCAATGGGGGGTGAACACTGAAGCTTTCTTT.